The 14 T cell receptor beta chains below were found in one sample sequenced in a study of blood T cell repertoires in COVID-19. TCRdb's copy holds only in-frame clones and misses some; the assay was immunoSEQ multiplex PCR. The sample has tens of thousands of clones; 90% are singletons. Sequences were obtained from peripheral blood. These receptors were taken from a man in his fifties or sixties with COVID-19, enrolled during active disease.

This clone was recorded once. The rearrangement uses TRBV3-1 (or the pseudogene TRBV3-2) and TRBJ1-1; TRBD1 might be the D (6 bases). V shed 1 base and J shed 5 bases, with 11 bases lying between them. CDR1 LGHDT and CDR2 YNNKEL come from the germline V gene (reference sequence). This CDR3 is 14 amino acids long. The CDR3 sequence is CASSQGRGGTEAFF. In nucleotides, the CDR3 is TGTGCCAGCAGCCAAGGGAGAGGGGGAACTGAAGCTTTCTTT.

This chain uses TRBV28 with TRBJ1-6, with D perhaps matching TRBD1 (6 bases). Trimming stripped 11 bases from V and 9 bases from J, with 17 bases between. In germline, CDR1 is MDHEN, CDR2 SYDVKM. This CDR3 comprises 13 residues. CDR3 sequence (DNA): TGTGCCGCCTTGGCTCAGGGGACTTCACCCCTCCACTTT. Its translation: CAALAQGTSPLHF.

The genes are TRBV15 and TRBJ2-7; 12 bases align to TRBD2. The germline V gene encodes CDR1 LNHNV and CDR2 YYDKDF (reference sequence). This CDR3 has 23 residues. The J segment lost 4 bases and the V segment lost 0 bases, leaving 25 bases of the junction unmatched. DNA for the CDR3: TGTGCCACCAGCAGAGAGGGAACCCCAGTCCCCGATCCCCGACTAGCGGGAGCGTACGAGCAGTACTTC. Protein sequence: CATSREGTPVPDPRLAGAYEQYF.

DNA of the CDR3: TGTGCCAGCAGCTCCTATAGCTCTAGCGAGCAGTTCTTC. Translation: CASSSYSSSEQFF. The gene calls are TRBV7-2 and TRBJ2-1; a possible D gene is TRBD2 (5 bases). V lost 4 bases to trimming and J lost 10 bases, with 14 bases between them. The germline gives CDR1 SGHTA, CDR2 FQGNSA. The CDR3 sequence is 13 residues long.

This rearrangement joins TRBV28 to TRBJ1-1; 9 bases are a match to TRBD1. V shed 6 bases, J shed 3 bases, and the junction held 2 bases outside the gene matches. The V gene's germline CDR1 is MDHEN and CDR2 SYDVKM. The length of the CDR3 is 13 residues. This CDR3 reads CASRRTGDTEAFF. CDR3 nucleotides: TGTGCCAGCAGAAGGACAGGGGACACTGAAGCTTTCTTT. Complete variable domain (other parts from reference TRBV28 and TRBJ1-1): DVKVTQSSRYLVKRTGEKVFLECVQDMDHENMFWYRQDPGLGLRLIYFSYDVKMKEKGDIPEGYSVSREKKERFSLILESASTNQTSMYLCASRRTGDTEAFFGQGTRLTVV.

The V and J genes are TRBV3-1 (or the pseudogene TRBV3-2) and TRBJ2-3; the match to TRBD2 covers 8 bases. Germline V lookup: CDR1 LGHDT, CDR2 YNNKEL (reference sequence). With V trimmed by 1 base and J by 1 base, 7 bases remained unmatched. The CDR3 loop spans 17 amino acids. CDR3 residues: CASSQGASGGGTDTQYF. The DNA for the CDR3 is TGTGCCAGCAGCCAAGGTGCATCGGGAGGGGGCACAGATACGCAGTATTTT.

This clone was seen once. The V and J genes are TRBV28 and TRBJ1-1; 8 positions agree with TRBD1. This CDR3 is 16 amino acids long. CDR1 and CDR2 (germline): MDHEN, SYDVKM. V dropped 5 bases and J dropped 4; count of bases not matched to a gene: 12. The CDR3 spells CASSPGGDLGVTEAFF. The CDR3, as DNA: TGTGCCAGCAGTCCAGGGGGCGATTTAGGAGTCACTGAAGCTTTCTTT.

The chain is built from TRBV5-1 and TRBJ2-1, with D perhaps TRBD1 (5 bases). The V and J ends lost 0 bases and 6 bases respectively, with 10 bases between them. Germline-derived CDR1 and CDR2 are SGHRS and YFSETQ. The CDR3 totals 14 residues. The CDR3 coding sequence is TGCGCCAGCAGCTTGGAAGGACACGCCAATGAGCAGTTCTTC. Protein: CASSLEGHANEQFF.

V gene TRBV5-1 combines with J gene TRBJ1-2, with 8 positions matching TRBD1. CDR3 size: 16 residues. Trimming cost V 5 bases and J 7 bases; bases outside gene matches: 16. Germline lookup yields CDR1 SGHRS and CDR2 YFSETQ. The CDR3 DNA reads as TGCGCCAGCAGAGAGGCAGGGATGACAGGGGATCCTGGCTACACCTTC. This codes for CASREAGMTGDPGYTF.

The chain combines TRBV10-1 with TRBJ2-7; 12 bases align to TRBD1. The germline V gene has CDR1 WNHNN and CDR2 SYGVQD (reference sequence). Trimming cost V 5 bases and J 9 bases; bases outside gene matches: 8. The CDR3 runs 14 residues. CDR3 region: CASSIAGTGGSQYF. The CDR3 DNA reads as TGCGCCAGCAGTATCGCCGGGACAGGGGGCTCGCAGTACTTC.

The rearrangement joins TRBV2 to TRBJ1-2; 8 nucleotides align to TRBD1. The germline V gene encodes CDR1 SNHLY and CDR2 FYNNEI. The length of the CDR3 is 18 residues. J lost 0 bases, V lost 6 bases, and 15 bases had no gene match. CDR3 DNA sequence: TGTGCCAGCAGGGCAACAGGGGGTCACTTTCAAGCTAACTATGGCTACACCTTC. Translation: CASRATGGHFQANYGYTF. Complete variable domain (other parts from reference TRBV2 and TRBJ1-2): EPEVTQTPSHQVTQMGQEVILRCVPISNHLYFYWYRQILGQKVEFLVSFYNNEISEKSEIFDDQFSVERPDGSNFTLKIRSTKLEDSAMYFCASRATGGHFQANYGYTFGSGTRLTVV.

This clone appeared a single time. This rearrangement joins TRBV19 to TRBJ1-5; a weak D match, TRBD1 (5 bases). Germline assignment: CDR1 LNHDA and CDR2 SQIVND (reference sequence). Trimming shortened V by 6 bases and J by 0 bases, and 12 bases separated the two germline ends. CDR3 length: 15 amino acids. The CDR3 DNA reads as TGTGCCAGTAGCCGGGGGGGTACTAGCAATCAGCCCCAGCATTTT. Residues: CASSRGGTSNQPQHF.

The chain recombines TRBV21-1 with TRBJ2-2; TRBD2, the table's D call, was not compared with the DNA. TRBV21-1 is listed as a pseudogene. CDR3 length: 19 residues. The CDR3 spells CASSKGSTSGREITGELFF. DNA of the CDR3: TGTGCCAGCAGCAAAGGTTCGACTAGCGGGAGGGAGATCACCGGGGAGCTGTTTTTT.

The rearrangement uses TRBV4-1 and TRBJ2-5, with D possibly TRBD2 on 5 matching bases. Germline V gene data show CDR1 as MGHRA and CDR2 as YSYEKL. With 6 bases removed from V and 7 bases from J, the gap between germline ends came to 15 bases. The CDR3 is 13 residues long. The CDR3 DNA sequence: TGCGCCAGCAGTGATCTGACCCGGGGGACCCAGTACTTC. Its protein is CASSDLTRGTQYF.